Below are 12 T cell receptor beta chains sequenced from a single sample in a study of monozygotic twins with inflammatory bowel disease. TCRdb processed the 5' RACE reads again and assigns one entry to each CDR3 protein, with no DNA. The repertoire table contains 150,000 to 200,000 distinct CDR3 sequences. Source material: blood. Every receptor here comes from a human donor with ulcerative colitis or Crohn's disease, or a healthy co-twin of an affected twin (not recorded which).

The chain joins TRBV20-1 to TRBJ2-1; the D call of TRBD1 rests on TCRdb alone, since no DNA is present to check it. CDR1 is DFQATT and CDR2 is SNEGSKA in the germline V gene (reference sequence). The CDR3 is made up of 13 amino acids. CDR3 amino acids: CSAGGYRVNEQFF.

The chain uses TRBV6-1 and TRBJ2-7. From germline, CDR1 is MNHNS and CDR2 SASEGT. This CDR3 has 15 amino acids. The CDR3: CASCRTPGESYEQYF.

The rearrangement links TRBV29-1 to TRBJ1-1; TCRdb calls TRBD1, which cannot be checked without DNA. The CDR3 runs to 12 residues. CDR1 is SQVTM and CDR2 is ANQGSEA in the germline V gene. CDR3 sequence: CSVHRVGTEAFF.

This CDR3 reads CASSLDGTDYEQYF. This chain links TRBV5-1 with TRBJ2-7; TCRdb returns TRBD1, unconfirmable since there is no DNA. The germline gives CDR1 SGHRS, CDR2 YFSETQ. This CDR3 has 14 residues. Based on the CDR3 plus reference TRBV5-1 and TRBJ2-7, the full variable domain is KAGVTQTPRYLIKTRGQQVTLSCSPISGHRSVSWYQQTPGQGLQFLFEYFSETQRNKGNFPGRFSGRQFSNSRSEMNVSTLELGDSALYLCASSLDGTDYEQYFGPGTRLTVT.

The V and J genes are TRBV29-1 and TRBJ2-5; the D call from TCRdb, TRBD1, cannot be confirmed without DNA. CDR3 length: 13 amino acids. Per germline, CDR1 SQVTM and CDR2 ANQGSEA. Here the CDR3 reads CSVDSGTKETQYF.

J is TRBJ2-5 and V is TRBV6-1; TCRdb proposes TRBD2, but this gene call is untestable without DNA. CDR3 size: 17 residues. Per the germline V gene, CDR1 is MNHNS and CDR2 is SASEGT. CDR3 region: CASSQTGLAGRSETQYF.

This chain joins TRBV6-5 and TRBJ2-2; TCRdb's D call, TRBD1, is unchecked because there is no DNA. This CDR3 contains 13 residues. Germline V gives CDR1 MNHEY, CDR2 SVGAGI. CDR3 region: CASSLRATGELFF.

The chain is built from TRBV5-6 and TRBJ2-7; the D gene TCRdb calls, TRBD1, cannot be checked with no DNA. The CDR3 runs to 14 residues. Germline-derived CDR1 and CDR2 are SGHDT and YYEEEE. The CDR3 sequence is CASSFVGQSYEQYF.

The V call is TRBV7-2, the J call TRBJ1-2; there is no DNA to check the TCRdb D call of TRBD1. The CDR3 contains 15 residues. Germline V gene sequence: CDR1 SGHTA, CDR2 FQGNSA. This CDR3 is CASSTGQGVSGGYTF.

This chain joins TRBV12-3 or TRBV12-4 and TRBJ1-2; checking the TCRdb D call of TRBD1 is not possible without DNA. The CDR3 extends over 12 amino acids. CDR3 sequence reads: CASSKQVYGYTF.

The chain combines TRBV5-4 with TRBJ2-5; TCRdb gives TRBD2 as the D gene, but with no DNA this cannot be confirmed. The CDR3 is 15 amino acids. The germline V gene encodes CDR1 SGHNT and CDR2 YYREEE (reference sequence). CDR3 region: CASSPPGLVGETQYF.

The chain couples TRBV29-1 to TRBJ1-5. Germline V CDR1 and CDR2: SQVTM, ANQGSEA. There are 14 residues in the CDR3. CDR3: CSVAAGLSNQPQHF.